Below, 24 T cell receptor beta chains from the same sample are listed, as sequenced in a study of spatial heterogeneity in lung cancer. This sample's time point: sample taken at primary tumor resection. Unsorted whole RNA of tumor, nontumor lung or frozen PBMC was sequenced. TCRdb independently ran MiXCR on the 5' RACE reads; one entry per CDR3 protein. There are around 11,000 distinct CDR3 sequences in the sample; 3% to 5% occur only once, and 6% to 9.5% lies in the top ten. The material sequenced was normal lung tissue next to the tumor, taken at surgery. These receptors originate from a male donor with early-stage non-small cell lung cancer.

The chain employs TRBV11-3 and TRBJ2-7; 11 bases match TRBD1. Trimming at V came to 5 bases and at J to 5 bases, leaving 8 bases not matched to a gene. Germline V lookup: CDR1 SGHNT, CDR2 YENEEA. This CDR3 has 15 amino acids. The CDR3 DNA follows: TGTGCCAGCAGCCTCAGCCGGACAGGGGGCGACGAGCAGTACTTC. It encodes CASSLSRTGGDEQYF.

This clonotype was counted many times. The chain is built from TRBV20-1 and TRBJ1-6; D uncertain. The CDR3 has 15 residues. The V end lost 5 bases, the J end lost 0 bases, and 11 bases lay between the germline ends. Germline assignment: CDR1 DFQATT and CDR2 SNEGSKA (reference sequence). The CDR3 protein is CSAPGPSSYNSPLHF. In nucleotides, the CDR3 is TGCAGTGCTCCGGGCCCTAGCTCCTATAATTCACCCCTCCACTTT.

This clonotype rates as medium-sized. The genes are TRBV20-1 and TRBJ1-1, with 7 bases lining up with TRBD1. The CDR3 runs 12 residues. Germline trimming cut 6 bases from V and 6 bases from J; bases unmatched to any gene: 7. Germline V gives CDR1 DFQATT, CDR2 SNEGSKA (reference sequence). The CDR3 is CSAKSGTAEAFF. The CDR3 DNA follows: TGCAGTGCAAAGAGTGGGACAGCTGAAGCTTTCTTT.

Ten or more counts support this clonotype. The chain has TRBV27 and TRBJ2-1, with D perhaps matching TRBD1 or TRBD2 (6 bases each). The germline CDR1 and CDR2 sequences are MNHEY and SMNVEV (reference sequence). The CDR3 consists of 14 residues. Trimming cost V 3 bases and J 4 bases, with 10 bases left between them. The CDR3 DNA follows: TGTGCCAGCAGTTTCCCGGGGGCGTACAATGAGCAGTTCTTC. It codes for CASSFPGAYNEQFF.

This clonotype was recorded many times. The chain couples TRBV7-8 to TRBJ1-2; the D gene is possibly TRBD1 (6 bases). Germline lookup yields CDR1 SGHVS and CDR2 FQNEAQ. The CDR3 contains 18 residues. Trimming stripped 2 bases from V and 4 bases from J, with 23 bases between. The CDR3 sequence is CASSLRIVNRDLRYGYTF. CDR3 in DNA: TGTGCCAGCAGCTTAAGAATCGTCAACAGGGACTTACGCTATGGCTACACCTTC.

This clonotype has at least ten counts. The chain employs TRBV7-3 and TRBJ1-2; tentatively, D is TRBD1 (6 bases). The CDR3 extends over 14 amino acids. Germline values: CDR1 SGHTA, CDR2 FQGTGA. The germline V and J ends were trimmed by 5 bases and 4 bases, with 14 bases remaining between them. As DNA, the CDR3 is TGTGCCAGCAGCAACAGGGACACCACCTATGGCTACACCTTC. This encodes CASSNRDTTYGYTF.

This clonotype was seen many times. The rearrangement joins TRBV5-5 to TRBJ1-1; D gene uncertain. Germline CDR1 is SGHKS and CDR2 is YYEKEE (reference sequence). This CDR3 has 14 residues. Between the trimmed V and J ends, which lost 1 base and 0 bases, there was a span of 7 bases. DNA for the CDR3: TGTGCCAGCAGCTTGATGAGGTTGAACACTGAAGCTTTCTTT. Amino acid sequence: CASSLMRLNTEAFF.

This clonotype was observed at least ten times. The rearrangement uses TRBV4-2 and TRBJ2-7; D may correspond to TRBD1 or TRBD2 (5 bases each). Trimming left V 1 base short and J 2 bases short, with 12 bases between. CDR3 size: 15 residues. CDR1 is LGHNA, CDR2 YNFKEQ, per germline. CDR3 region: CASSQVEDKAYEQYF. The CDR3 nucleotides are TGTGCCAGCAGCCAAGTGGAGGACAAGGCCTACGAGCAGTACTTC.

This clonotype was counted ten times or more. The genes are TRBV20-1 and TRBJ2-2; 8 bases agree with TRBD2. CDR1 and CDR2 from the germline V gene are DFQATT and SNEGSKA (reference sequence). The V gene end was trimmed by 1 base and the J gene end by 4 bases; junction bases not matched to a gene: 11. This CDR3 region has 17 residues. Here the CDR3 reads CSARGGAWSGGTGELFF. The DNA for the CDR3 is TGCAGTGCTAGAGGCGGGGCTTGGAGCGGGGGCACCGGGGAGCTGTTTTTT.

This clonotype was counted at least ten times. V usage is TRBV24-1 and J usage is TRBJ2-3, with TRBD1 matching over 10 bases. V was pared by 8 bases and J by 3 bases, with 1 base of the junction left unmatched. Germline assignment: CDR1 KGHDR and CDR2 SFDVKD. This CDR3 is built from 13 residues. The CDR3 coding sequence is TGTGCCACCAAGGGACAGGGGACAGATACGCAGTATTTT. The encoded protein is CATKGQGTDTQYF.

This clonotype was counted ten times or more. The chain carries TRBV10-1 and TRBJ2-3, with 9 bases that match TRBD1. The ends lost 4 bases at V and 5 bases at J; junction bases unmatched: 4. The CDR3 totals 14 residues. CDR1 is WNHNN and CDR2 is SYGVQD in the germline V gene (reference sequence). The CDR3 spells CASSAGQGEDTQYF. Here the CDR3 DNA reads TGCGCCAGCAGTGCGGGACAGGGCGAAGATACGCAGTATTTT.

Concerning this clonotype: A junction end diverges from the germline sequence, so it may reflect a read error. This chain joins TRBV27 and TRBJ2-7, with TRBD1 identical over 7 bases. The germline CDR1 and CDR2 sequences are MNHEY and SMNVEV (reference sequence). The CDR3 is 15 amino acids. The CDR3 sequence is CASSFTETGHHEQYF. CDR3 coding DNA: TGTGCAAGCAGTTTTACCGAGACAGGGCACCACGAGCAGTACTTC.

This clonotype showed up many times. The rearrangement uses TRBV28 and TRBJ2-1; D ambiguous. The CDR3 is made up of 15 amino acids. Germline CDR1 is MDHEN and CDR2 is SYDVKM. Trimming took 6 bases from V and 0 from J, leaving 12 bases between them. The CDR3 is CASRLEGSSYNEQFF. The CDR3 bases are TGTGCCAGCAGACTGGAAGGAAGCTCCTACAATGAGCAGTTCTTC.

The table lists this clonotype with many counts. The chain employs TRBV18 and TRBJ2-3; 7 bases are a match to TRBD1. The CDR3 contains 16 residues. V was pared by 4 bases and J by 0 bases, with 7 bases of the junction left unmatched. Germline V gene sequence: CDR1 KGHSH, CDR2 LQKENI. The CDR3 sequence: CASSLAGTASTDTQYF. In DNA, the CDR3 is TGTGCCAGCTCACTCGCCGGGACAGCTAGCACAGATACGCAGTATTTT.

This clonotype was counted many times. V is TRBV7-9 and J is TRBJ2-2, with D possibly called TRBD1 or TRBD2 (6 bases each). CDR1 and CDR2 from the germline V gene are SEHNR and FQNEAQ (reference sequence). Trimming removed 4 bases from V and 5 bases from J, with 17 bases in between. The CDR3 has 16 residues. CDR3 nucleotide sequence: TGTGCCAGCAGCTCCGGAGGGGGGCCCCTGACCGGGGAGCTGTTTTTT. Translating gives CASSSGGGPLTGELFF. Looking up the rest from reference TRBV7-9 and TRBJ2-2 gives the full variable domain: DTGVSQNPRHKITKRGQNVTFRCDPISEHNRLYWYRQTLGQGPEFLTYFQNEAQLEKSRLLSDRFSAERPKGSFSTLEIQRTEQGDSAMYLCASSSGGGPLTGELFFGEGSRLTVL.

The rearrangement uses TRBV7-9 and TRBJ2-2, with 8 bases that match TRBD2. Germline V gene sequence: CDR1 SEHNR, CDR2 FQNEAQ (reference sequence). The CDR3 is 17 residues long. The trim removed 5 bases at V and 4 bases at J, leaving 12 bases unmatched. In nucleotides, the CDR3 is TGTGCCAGCAGCCCGAGCTCGGGTAGCGGGATCACCGGGGAGCTGTTTTTT. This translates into CASSPSSGSGITGELFF.

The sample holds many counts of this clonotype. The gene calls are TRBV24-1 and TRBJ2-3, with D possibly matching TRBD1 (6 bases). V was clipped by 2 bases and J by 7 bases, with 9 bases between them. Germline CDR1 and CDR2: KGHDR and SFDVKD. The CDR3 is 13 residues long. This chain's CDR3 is CATSDWGPHTQYF. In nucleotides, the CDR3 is TGTGCCACCAGTGATTGGGGGCCCCATACGCAGTATTTT.

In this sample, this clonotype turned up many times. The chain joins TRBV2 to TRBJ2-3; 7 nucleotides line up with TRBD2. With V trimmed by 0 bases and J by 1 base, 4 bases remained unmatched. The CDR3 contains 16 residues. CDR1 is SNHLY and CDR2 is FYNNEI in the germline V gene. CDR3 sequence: CASSEAGAGGTDTQYF. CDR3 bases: TGTGCCAGCAGTGAAGCTGGGGCGGGAGGCACAGATACGCAGTATTTT. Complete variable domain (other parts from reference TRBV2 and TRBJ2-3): EPEVTQTPSHQVTQMGQEVILRCVPISNHLYFYWYRQILGQKVEFLVSFYNNEISEKSEIFDDQFSVERPDGSNFTLKIRSTKLEDSAMYFCASSEAGAGGTDTQYFGPGTRLTVL.

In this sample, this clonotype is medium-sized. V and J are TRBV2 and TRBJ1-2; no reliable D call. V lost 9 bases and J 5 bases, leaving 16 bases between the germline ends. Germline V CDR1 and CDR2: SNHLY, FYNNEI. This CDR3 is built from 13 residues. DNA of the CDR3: TGTGCCAGTCAGAAGTTCCGGGATTATGGCTACACCTTC. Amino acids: CASQKFRDYGYTF. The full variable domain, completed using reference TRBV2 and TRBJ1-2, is EPEVTQTPSHQVTQMGQEVILRCVPISNHLYFYWYRQILGQKVEFLVSFYNNEISEKSEIFDDQFSVERPDGSNFTLKIRSTKLEDSAMYFCASQKFRDYGYTFGSGTRLTVV.

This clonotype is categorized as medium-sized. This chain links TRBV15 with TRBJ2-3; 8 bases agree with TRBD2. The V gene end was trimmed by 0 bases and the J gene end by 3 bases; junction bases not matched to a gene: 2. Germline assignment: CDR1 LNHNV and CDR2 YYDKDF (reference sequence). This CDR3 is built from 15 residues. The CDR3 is CATSRDPSGTDTQYF. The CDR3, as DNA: TGTGCCACCAGCAGAGATCCTAGCGGGACAGATACGCAGTATTTT.

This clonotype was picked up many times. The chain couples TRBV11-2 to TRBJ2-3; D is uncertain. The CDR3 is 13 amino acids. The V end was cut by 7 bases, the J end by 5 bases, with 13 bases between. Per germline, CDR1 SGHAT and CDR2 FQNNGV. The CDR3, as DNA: TGTGCCAGCAACCCAACCCGTGGAGATACGCAGTATTTT. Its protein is CASNPTRGDTQYF.

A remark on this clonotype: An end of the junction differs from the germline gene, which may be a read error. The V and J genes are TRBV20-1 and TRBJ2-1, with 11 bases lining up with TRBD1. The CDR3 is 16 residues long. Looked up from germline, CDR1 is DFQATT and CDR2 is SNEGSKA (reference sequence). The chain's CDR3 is CCARSLGDRGRNEQFF. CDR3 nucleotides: TGCTGTGCTAGATCCCTGGGGGACAGGGGGAGGAATGAGCAGTTCTTC.

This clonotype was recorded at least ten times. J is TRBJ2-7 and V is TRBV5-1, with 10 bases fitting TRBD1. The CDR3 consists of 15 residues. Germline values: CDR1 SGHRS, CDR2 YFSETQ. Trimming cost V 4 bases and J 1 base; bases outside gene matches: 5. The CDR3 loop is CASSRQGARSYEQYF. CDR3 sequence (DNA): TGCGCCAGCAGCCGACAGGGGGCCAGGTCCTACGAGCAGTACTTC.

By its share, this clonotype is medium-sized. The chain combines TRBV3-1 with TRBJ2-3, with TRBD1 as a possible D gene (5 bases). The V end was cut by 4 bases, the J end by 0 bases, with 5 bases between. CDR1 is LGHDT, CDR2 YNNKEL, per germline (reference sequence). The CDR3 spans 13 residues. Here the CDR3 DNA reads TGTGCCAGCAGCCGACAGAGCACAGATACGCAGTATTTT. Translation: CASSRQSTDTQYF.